A selection of T cell receptor beta chains follows, all from one sample in a study of monozygotic twins with inflammatory bowel disease. TCRdb re-called the 5' RACE reads; every CDR3 protein appears as one record, without DNA. The sample totals 440,000 or so distinct CDR3 sequences. Sequenced input: blood. These receptors originate from a human donor with ulcerative colitis or Crohn's disease, or a healthy co-twin of an affected twin (not recorded which). Each CDR3 is given with its conserved first and last residue. The order of the fields is J gene, V gene, CDR3 protein.

j_call: TRBJ2-3; v_call: TRBV5-5; cdr3_aa: CASSSLHRDRVSTDTQYF
j_call: TRBJ2-7; v_call: TRBV15; cdr3_aa: CATSRPGPYEQYF
j_call: TRBJ2-3; v_call: TRBV24-1; cdr3_aa: CATSDGTAPFTDTQYF
j_call: TRBJ1-1; v_call: TRBV5-1; cdr3_aa: CASSTSGYSSTEAFF
j_call: TRBJ2-2; v_call: TRBV9; cdr3_aa: CASSVDAFSTGELFF
j_call: TRBJ1-2; v_call: TRBV7-3; cdr3_aa: CASSLGTGIGYTF
j_call: TRBJ1-1; v_call: TRBV5-5; cdr3_aa: CASSLERGLTEAFF
j_call: TRBJ1-6; v_call: TRBV28; cdr3_aa: CASSPMTGNSPLHF
j_call: TRBJ2-7; v_call: TRBV21-1; cdr3_aa: CASTEDRGRYYEQYF
j_call: TRBJ2-1; v_call: TRBV7-2; cdr3_aa: CASRRDRAPIDEQFF
j_call: TRBJ2-1; v_call: TRBV29-1; cdr3_aa: CSVVWGYPAGVGTYNEQFF
j_call: TRBJ1-1; v_call: TRBV2; cdr3_aa: CASSEAQLGAEAFF
j_call: TRBJ2-4; v_call: TRBV9; cdr3_aa: CASSVTGTVDIQYF
j_call: TRBJ2-7; v_call: TRBV30; cdr3_aa: CAWRPVRASYEQYF
j_call: TRBJ2-7; v_call: TRBV25-1; cdr3_aa: CASSEGDRPPYEQYF
j_call: TRBJ2-5; v_call: TRBV25-1; cdr3_aa: CASSPRTEGETQYF
j_call: TRBJ1-5; v_call: TRBV6-6; cdr3_aa: CASSYLREVQPQHF
j_call: TRBJ2-5; v_call: TRBV7-8; cdr3_aa: CASSPIGLAGAQETQYF
j_call: TRBJ2-1; v_call: TRBV15; cdr3_aa: CATSRGGAGNEQFF
j_call: TRBJ2-2; v_call: TRBV24-1; cdr3_aa: CATSARGTENTGELFF
j_call: TRBJ2-1; v_call: TRBV10-3; cdr3_aa: CAIRGGPRGQNEQFF
j_call: TRBJ2-1; v_call: TRBV12-3/TRBV12-4; cdr3_aa: CASSNTGAGYNEQFF